There are a few counts of the clone carrying this TCR delta chain. Its antigen is not identified. This DNA's translation and the protein TCRdb lists, from a much larger clone, do not match at residue 14, likely due to a read error; the protein shown is translated from the DNA. The entry originates in a study of gammadelta T cells in human blood. Study results and limitations: Polyclonal expansion of innate γδ T cells after birth appeared microbially driven.

TCRdb re-called the RT-PCR reads using CATT. This table holds 300 or so delta-chain clones, about 3% found once. The CDR3 has 20 amino acids. CDR1 and CDR2 from the germline V gene are TSESDYY and QEAYKQQN. Trimming took off 0 bases at V and 10 bases at J, with 34 bases between the two ends. The chain employs TRAV38-2/DV8 and TRDJ1, with a weak D call TRDD3 (8 bases). The TCR originated in a human donor. Sequencing was performed on non-Vgamma9Vdelta2 gamma-delta T cells from adult blood. The DNA of the CDR3 is TGTGCTTATAGGAGCGCGGTTGCCTACACCTTCCTGGGGGACCCCTGTGGACTCATCTTT. Translated, it gives CAYRSAVAYTFLGDPCGLIF.